This T cell receptor beta chain was identified in a study of cytomegalovirus exposure and HLA in healthy donors. Points from the study as a whole: Indistinguishable V segments, including TRBV6-2 and TRBV6-3, were excluded. An observed cluster of highly shared sequence variants was recorded as a likely sequencing artifact. Specificity of a few CMV-associated chains for CMV antigens was verified in vitro.

The PCR had 60 Vbeta and 13 Jbeta primers. Data came from immunoSEQ multiplex PCR; TCRdb stores just in-frame clones and leaves some out. The sample lists over 120,000 clones, about 73% occurring once. Trimming at V came to 5 bases and at J to 1 base, leaving 4 bases not matched to a gene. Germline values: CDR1 MNHEY, CDR2 SVGAGI. The CDR3 contains 15 residues. Each of the donors was a healthy bone marrow donor. Comments on this clone: Its antigen is not identified.

The clonotype was recovered from a woman aged 55-70 years in good health and CMV-seropositive. The chain combines TRBV6-5 with TRBJ2-1; TRBD2 aligns across 8 bases. The material sequenced was PBMCs. Written as DNA, the CDR3 is TGTGCCAGCAGTACCGGACTAGCTTCCTACAATGAGCAGTTCTTC. It is translated as CASSTGLASYNEQFF.